The 21 T cell receptor beta chains presented below share a single source sample, sequenced in a study of blood T cell repertoires in COVID-19. Sequencing was performed with immunoSEQ multiplex PCR; in TCRdb, only in-frame clones are kept and a portion is missing. The sample lists about 100,000 clones, approximately 90% occurring once. Sequencing was done on a sample of peripheral blood. The receptors shown here come from a man in his fifties or sixties with active COVID-19.

V and J are TRBV21-1 and TRBJ1-4. TRBV21-1 is a known pseudogene. CDR3 size: 14 residues. CDR3: CASSPQEVGEKLFF. In nucleotides, the CDR3 is TGTGCCAGCAGCCCGCAGGAGGTGGGGGAAAAACTGTTTTTT.

The chain combines TRBV9 with TRBJ2-1, with 7 bases identical to TRBD2. Germline V lookup: CDR1 SGDLS, CDR2 YYNGEE. Trimming at V came to 0 bases and at J to 7 bases, leaving 4 bases not matched to a gene. The length of the CDR3 is 14 residues. As DNA, the CDR3 is TGTGCCAGCAGCGTAGGGGGGAGGGTTAATGAGCAGTTCTTC. Residues: CASSVGGRVNEQFF. Full variable domain (missing parts from reference TRBV9 and TRBJ2-1): DSGVTQTPKHLITATGQRVTLRCSPRSGDLSVYWYQQSLDQGLQFLIQYYNGEERAKGNILERFSAQQFPDLHSELNLSSLELGDSALYFCASSVGGRVNEQFFGPGTRLTVL.

The chain carries TRBV7-9 and TRBJ1-1; 7 nucleotides agree with TRBD1. The CDR3 has 14 residues. After removal of 4 bases from V and 5 bases from J, the junction contained 7 bases not matched to a gene. In germline, CDR1 is SEHNR, CDR2 FQNEAQ (reference sequence). CDR3 residues: CASSSGQEWTEAFF. The CDR3 coding sequence is TGTGCCAGCAGCTCCGGACAGGAGTGGACTGAAGCTTTCTTT.

This clone was recorded only once. The chain couples TRBV24-1 to TRBJ2-2; D gene unclear. The CDR3 sequence is 13 residues long. CDR1 and CDR2 from the germline V gene are KGHDR and SFDVKD. V was shortened by 3 bases and J by 3 bases, with 4 bases between the two germline ends. The CDR3 DNA sequence: TGTGCCACCAGTGATCCTTACACCGGGGAGCTGTTTTTT. As protein: CATSDPYTGELFF.

CDR3 bases: TGCAGCGTTCACAAGACTAGCGGGAGAGTCGATGAGCAGTTCTTC. It is translated as CSVHKTSGRVDEQFF. The chain carries TRBV29-1 and TRBJ2-1; the match to TRBD2 covers 12 bases. J lost 8 bases, V lost 5 bases, and 10 bases had no gene match. The length of the CDR3 is 15 residues. Germline V gene sequence: CDR1 SQVTM, CDR2 ANQGSEA.

The chain has TRBV6-5 and TRBJ2-1, with 7 bases aligning to TRBD2. Germline CDR1 MNHEY, CDR2 SVGAGI. Trimming removed 2 bases from V and 4 bases from J; junction bases left unmatched: 8. CDR3 size: 16 residues. Written as DNA, the CDR3 is TGTGCCAGCAGTTACAGGGGCGGGAGCCCTTACAATGAGCAGTTCTTC. Amino acid sequence: CASSYRGGSPYNEQFF.

The chain has TRBV5-1 and TRBJ2-1, with 11 bases identical to TRBD1. The CDR3 length is 13 residues. CDR1 SGHRS and CDR2 YFSETQ come from the germline V gene. Unmatched junction bases numbered 4, after V lost 4 bases and J lost 10 bases. Written as DNA, the CDR3 is TGCGCCAGCAGCCTGGACAGGGGGCGGGAGCAGTTCTTC. It is translated as CASSLDRGREQFF.

CDR3 sequence: CASSFQREDSDTQYF. CDR3 DNA sequence: TGTGCCAGCAGCTTCCAGCGGGAGGACTCAGATACGCAGTATTTT. The chain uses TRBV11-2 and TRBJ2-3, with 9 bases aligning to TRBD2. Per the germline V gene, CDR1 is SGHAT and CDR2 is FQNNGV. This CDR3 is built from 15 residues. The V gene end was trimmed by 3 bases and the J gene end by 4 bases; junction bases not matched to a gene: 5.

V usage is TRBV5-5 and J usage is TRBJ1-1; D unresolved. CDR3 length: 12 residues. V was pared by 2 bases and J by 5 bases, with 7 bases between. CDR1 and CDR2 from the germline V gene are SGHKS and YYEKEE (reference sequence). The CDR3 coding sequence is TGTGCCAGCAGCTTCGGAGAAACTGAAGCTTTCTTT. It yields the protein CASSFGETEAFF.

The chain uses TRBV6-1 and TRBJ1-5, with a weak D call TRBD1 (5 bases). Germline V CDR1 and CDR2: MNHNS, SASEGT. V was cut by 3 bases and J by 8 bases, with 14 bases left in between. CDR3 length equals 14 residues. The CDR3 is CASSEASLGEPQHF. CDR3 sequence (DNA): TGTGCCAGCAGTGAGGCATCCCTAGGGGAGCCCCAGCATTTT.

V is TRBV19 and J is TRBJ1-1, with D perhaps TRBD1 (5 bases). CDR1 LNHDA and CDR2 SQIVND come from the germline V gene (reference sequence). V was clipped by 1 base and J by 10 bases, with 13 bases between them. This CDR3 has 13 amino acids. The CDR3 loop is CASSIALPGGAFF. CDR3 coding DNA: TGTGCCAGTAGTATAGCCCTTCCGGGGGGAGCTTTCTTT.

The table lists this clone with a count of one. V is TRBV29-1 and J is TRBJ2-1; D unresolved. The CDR3 spans 12 residues. Germline V gives CDR1 SQVTM, CDR2 ANQGSEA. V was shortened by 5 bases and J by 10 bases, with 15 bases between the two germline ends. CDR3 loop: CSVHQPGGEQFF. The CDR3 DNA follows: TGCAGCGTTCATCAACCGGGTGGAGAGCAGTTCTTC.

The chain has TRBV27 and TRBJ1-2; D perhaps matches TRBD1 (5 bases). CDR1 MNHEY and CDR2 SMNVEV come from the germline V gene (reference sequence). This CDR3 spans 14 amino acids. V was shortened by 6 bases and J by 5 bases, with 16 bases between the two germline ends. CDR3 region: CASRQTGLKYGYTF. The CDR3 region has the DNA TGTGCCAGCAGACAAACGGGACTTAAGTATGGCTACACCTTC.

The chain links TRBV18 to TRBJ2-6, with a possible D match to TRBD1 (7 bases). CDR3 length equals 17 residues. Trimming pared 6 bases from V and 2 bases from J, leaving 17 bases between. CDR1 and CDR2 (germline): KGHSH, LQKENI. The CDR3 sequence is CASSQGGAATGANVLTF. The DNA of the CDR3 is TGTGCCAGCTCCCAGGGGGGCGCAGCAACTGGGGCCAACGTCCTGACTTTC. The full variable domain, completed using reference TRBV18 and TRBJ2-6, is NAGVMQNPRHLVRRRGQEARLRCSPMKGHSHVYWYRQLPEEGLKFMVYLQKENIIDESGMPKERFSAEFPKEGPSILRIQQVVRGDSAAYFCASSQGGAATGANVLTFGAGSRLTVL.

This rearrangement joins TRBV6-6 to TRBJ1-1, with a tentative D call TRBD1 (6 bases). Germline V gene lookup returns CDR1 MNHNY and CDR2 SVGAGI (reference sequence). V was clipped by 7 bases and J by 4 bases, with 19 bases between them. This CDR3 has 15 residues. The CDR3 bases are TGTGCCAGCAATTCCTATGGGGGCGGGTCCACTGAAGCTTTCTTT. Its protein product is CASNSYGGGSTEAFF.

The CDR3 here is CATSRGLGTEYGYTF. CDR3 in DNA: TGTGCCACCAGCAGAGGTCTAGGGACAGAATATGGCTACACCTTC. The rearrangement joins TRBV15 to TRBJ1-2, with 7 bases that match TRBD1. The V segment lost 1 base and the J segment 5 bases; nucleotides outside the gene matches: 7. Germline V CDR1 and CDR2: LNHNV, YYDKDF (reference sequence). The CDR3 is 15 amino acids.

In this sample, this clone turned up a few times. The chain uses TRBV11-2 and TRBJ1-5; 9 bases fit TRBD1. Germline CDR1 is SGHAT and CDR2 is FQNNGV. J was trimmed by 5 bases and V by 5 bases; bases with no gene match: 7. This CDR3 region has 15 residues. CDR3 coding DNA: TGTGCCAGCAGCCTAGGGACAGGGAGGTATCAGCCCCAGCATTTT. This encodes CASSLGTGRYQPQHF. Using reference TRBV11-2 and TRBJ1-5 for the parts outside the CDR3, the full variable domain is EAGVAQSPRYKIIEKRQSVAFWCNPISGHATLYWYQQILGQGPKLLIQFQNNGVVDDSQLPKDRFSAERLKGVDSTLKIQPAKLEDSAVYLCASSLGTGRYQPQHFGDGTRLSIL.

The chain links TRBV2 to TRBJ1-4; TRBD1 matches at 7 bases. The CDR3 runs 14 residues. Unmatched junction bases numbered 12, after V lost 6 bases and J lost 11 bases. Germline V gene lookup returns CDR1 SNHLY and CDR2 FYNNEI. CDR3 DNA: TGTGCCAGCAGAACCGGGACAGATCTTGGGAAACTGTTTTTT. Residues: CASRTGTDLGKLFF. The variable domain in full, with the rest retrieved from reference TRBV2 and TRBJ1-4, is EPEVTQTPSHQVTQMGQEVILRCVPISNHLYFYWYRQILGQKVEFLVSFYNNEISEKSEIFDDQFSVERPDGSNFTLKIRSTKLEDSAMYFCASRTGTDLGKLFFGSGTQLSVL.

CDR3 region: CASSLAGAGGAPGIQYF. CDR3 DNA sequence: TGTGCCAGCAGCTTAGCGGGCGCAGGGGGCGCTCCTGGCATTCAGTACTTC. This chain joins TRBV7-2 and TRBJ2-4; 8 positions agree with TRBD1. The V and J ends lost 0 bases and 9 bases, in that order; junction bases with no gene match: 13. CDR1 and CDR2 from the germline V gene are SGHTA and FQGNSA. The CDR3 is 17 residues long.

The sample holds one count of this clone. The rearrangement joins TRBV27 to TRBJ2-7; 11 nucleotides line up with TRBD2. The length of the CDR3 is 18 residues. CDR1 is MNHEY and CDR2 is SMNVEV in the germline V gene (reference sequence). The V segment lost 4 bases and the J segment 1 base; nucleotides outside the gene matches: 12. The CDR3 loop is CASSSPTSLAGVSYEQYF. The CDR3 DNA sequence: TGTGCCAGCAGTTCTCCAACCTCACTAGCGGGGGTTTCCTACGAGCAGTACTTC.

The chain joins TRBV7-3 to TRBJ2-2, with a weak D call TRBD2 (6 bases). The CDR3 length is 15 residues. The V gene's germline CDR1 is SGHTA and CDR2 FQGTGA. Trimming shortened V by 8 bases and J by 0 bases, and 13 bases separated the two germline ends. The CDR3 sequence is CASGIGGTNTGELFF. The CDR3 DNA reads as TGTGCCAGCGGCATCGGGGGAACGAACACCGGGGAGCTGTTTTTT. The entire variable domain, with the rest obtained from reference TRBV7-3 and TRBJ2-2, is as follows: GAGVSQTPSNKVTEKGKYVELRCDPISGHTALYWYRQSLGQGPEFLIYFQGTGAADDSGLPNDRFFAVRPEGSVSTLKIQRTERGDSAVYLCASGIGGTNTGELFFGEGSRLTVL.